A single TCR beta chain is shown here with its context. The antigen remains unidentified. The sample originates from a study of Tregs in tolerant kidney transplant recipients. Notes on the study in general: Few patients were studied, so findings need validation in larger groups. Donor-specific Treg expansion exceeded global Treg expansion in tolerant patients, suggesting antigen drive. Changing PCR primers prevented nucleotide comparison between some patients' samples.

The repertoire was sequenced with immunoSEQ multiplex PCR; TCRdb's copy has only in-frame clones and lacks some. This table has under 85,000 clones, less than 90% appearing once. CD4+CD25+CD127- Tregs, CD4+CD25- non-Tregs, CD4 and CD8 cells were sorted. Germline V gene data show CDR1 as MNHEY and CDR2 as SMNVEV (reference sequence). The length of the CDR3 is 16 residues. V lost 6 bases to trimming and J lost 6 bases; unmatched junction nucleotides: 10. The sample in question was CD4+ T cells from blood, obtained before the transplant. The clonotype comes from a human donor who received a combined kidney and bone marrow transplant. V and J are TRBV27 and TRBJ2-7; TRBD2 agrees at 14 bases. The CDR3 region is CASSQGGTSGSLEQYF. The CDR3 DNA reads TGTGCCAGCAGCCAAGGGGGGACTAGCGGGAGTCTCGAGCAGTACTTC.